This T cell receptor beta chain was sequenced during a study of graft-versus-host responses after intestinal transplantation (dated by TCRdb to the early 2020s). Background on the whole study: The transplants that recipients got were multivisceral, liver-intestinal, or isolated intestinal. Every recipient was given anti-thymocyte globulin induction, then maintenance tacrolimus and steroids for around three years. A peak of at least 4% donor T cells among recipient peripheral blood mononuclear cells was the definition used for donor T cell macrochimerism. After intestinal transplantation, graft-versus-host and host-versus-graft alloreactive T cell clones were followed in the graft, circulation and bone marrow using bulk TCR-beta CDR3 sequencing. To identify alloreactive clones, pre-transplant mixed lymphocyte reaction products were sequenced and compared with unstimulated pre-transplant donor and recipient T cells. The cohort enrolled about two dozen intestinal transplant recipients, one of whom was a retransplant, and 3 patients without pretransplant specimens were excluded. Samples from a few later patients were sequenced in-house on an Illumina MiSeq with MiXCR processing rather than by the commercial service. Here is what the overall study found, with its caveats: In patients with donor T cell macrochimerism, the allografts had high GvH to HvG T cell clonal ratios. GvH clones were detected in recipient bone marrow, and some appeared earlier in ileal mucosa or blood, consistent with an intestinal mucosal origin. The conclusions were limited by the relatively low number and heterogeneity of the intestinal transplant patients. Early after transplant, peak levels of circulating GvH clones were found to be associated with declines in HvG clones.

Libraries were constructed by the immunoSEQ multiplex PCR assay. For most patients, genomic DNA was isolated using the Qiagen DNeasy Blood and Tissue Kit and was shipped frozen to Adaptive Biotechnologies for TCR sequencing. High-throughput TCR-beta CDR3 sequencing of genomic DNA from most patients was performed by Adaptive Biotechnologies. The source study handled its data this way. Adaptive's ImmunoSEQ software supplied the TCR sequencing data for approximately 18 patients, while MiXCR and VDJtools were used to process a few other patients. To correct CD4 versus CD8 sorting errors, sequences present in both subsets at a frequency ratio below 5:1 were removed. CDR3 nucleotide sequences shared by donor and recipient were removed because the origin of these sequences could not be assigned. Alloreactive clones required at least 2-fold expansion over unstimulated cells and minimum CFSE-low frequency of 0.002% (template counts) or 0.001% (read counts). Clones were considered mappable if detected in sequenced pre-transplant spleen, lymph node, or MLR CFSE-low populations of the donor or recipient. The cumulative frequency of alloreactive clones was calculated as a percentage of all sequences, weighted by copy number. Sourced from immuneACCESS, this table was stored by TCRdb with only in-frame sequences that have V and J called. A share of the clones is absent; for the studies checked, an unresolved V gene accounts for under half, and the remainder has no known explanation. V and J calls and clone size are those listed in that table; D and trimming were worked out from the DNA. The sample profile shows 89,000 or so clones; about four fifths of them were found once. The leading ten clones occupy around 0.83% of the sample.

According to the study, the label for this sample's time point signals: cells obtained before transplantation from donor or recipient. CD3+CD4+ and CD3+CD8+ populations were FACS-sorted from unstimulated pre-transplant donor and recipient cells taken from spleen or lymph nodes. Concerning this clone: It lacks a known antigen. Per-base qualities were not stored, and no clone one base away is much larger.

As encoded in the germline V gene, CDR1 is SGDLS while CDR2 is YYNGEE. Trimming takes 3 bases from V and 2 bases from J, and the germline ends sit 16 bases apart. The CDR3 holds 16 amino acids from the cysteine to the phenylalanine. Of the read, only the CDR3 DNA is kept; its 48 bases are in frame from base 1. Sequenced here: unstimulated CD4+ T cells sorted from spleen or lymph node cells, sampled before intestinal transplant. The sequence was obtained from a human donor who received an intestinal transplant. The chain is encoded by TRBV9 joined to TRBJ2-3; the D gene is possibly TRBD2, with 5 bases matching. The sequenced DNA is TGTGCCAGCAGCGCCACTCCAGCGGCTTCCACAGATACGCAGTATTTT. Protein translation: CASSATPAASTDTQYF.